Listed below are T cell receptor beta chains from one sample, sequenced in a study of T cell repertoires in cytomegalovirus infection. Each CDR3 protein is one row after TCRdb ran MiXCR on the reads. The sample holds approximately 1,000,000 distinct CDR3 sequences, about 33% seen once. No antigen is known for these receptors. Sequencing was performed on cultured CD8+ T cells from PBMCs, taken from culture after CMV antigen stimulation. The receptors shown here come from a human donor in good health (CMV status not recorded). Some clones in this sample may be carry-over from other donors' samples. The CDR3 runs from the conserved cysteine through the conserved F or W. D genes are given only for firm matches. Clone size is not always given. Where it is, it says once, few, many or a class for expanded clones.

NA	NA	TRBV5-1	TRBJ2-7	CASSSPIGRPYEQYF	TGCGCCAGCAGCTCCCCTATAGGGCGTCCCTACGAGCAGTACTTC
NA	TRBD2	TRBV5-1	TRBJ2-3	CASSLSGVEDTQYF	TGCGCCAGCAGCCTTAGCGGGGTAGAAGATACGCAGTATTTT
NA	NA	TRBV29-1	TRBJ1-4	CSVEDGGGRYF	TGCAGCGTTGAAGATGGGGGAGGGCGATATTTT
many	NA	TRBV7-9	TRBJ2-3	CASSLATDSYSTDTQYF	TGTGCCAGCAGCTTAGCCACAGATTCATATTCCACAGATACGCAGTATTTT
few	NA	TRBV29-1	TRBJ2-7	CSVEGLEGRPYEQYF	TGCAGCGTTGAAGGGCTGGAGGGGCGACCCTACGAGCAGTACTTC
many	NA	TRBV7-6	TRBJ1-1	CASSLGARNTEAFF	TGTGCCAGCAGCTTGGGGGCAAGGAACACTGAAGCTTTCTTT
many	TRBD2	TRBV7-8	TRBJ2-1	CASSLREGQGYKNEQFF	TGTGCCAGCAGCTTAAGGGAGGGGCAAGGGTACAAAAATGAGCAGTTCTTC
many	NA	TRBV6-1	TRBJ2-1	CASRQLSYNEQFF	TGTGCCAGCAGACAGCTCTCCTACAATGAGCAGTTCTTC
NA	NA	TRBV2	TRBJ2-1	CASLKPGQGLLAGGTDEQFF	TGTGCCAGCCTTAAACCGGGACAGGGTCTTTTAGCGGGGGGTACCGATGAGCAGTTCTTC
NA	TRBD2	TRBV5-4	TRBJ2-1	CASTPRGGYNEQFF	TGTGCCAGCACCCCCCGCGGGGGTTACAATGAGCAGTTCTTC
many	NA	TRBV7-2	TRBJ1-4	CASRSTGTHATEKLFF	TGTGCCAGCAGGTCAACGGGGACCCATGCGACCGAAAAACTGTTTTTT
NA	TRBD1	TRBV4-1	TRBJ1-2	CASSQAGTDGYTF	TGCGCCAGCAGCCAAGCCGGGACAGATGGCTACACCTTC
NA	NA	TRBV7-2	TRBJ2-1	CASSPVNAGAYNEQFF	TGTGCCAGCAGCCCAGTAAACGCTGGGGCGTACAATGAGCAGTTCTTC
NA	NA	TRBV20-1	TRBJ2-7	CSANQEDSYEQYF	TGCAGTGCTAATCAGGAAGATAGCTACGAGCAGTACTTC
few	NA	TRBV6-1	TRBJ2-1	CASSEGPGAGLGEQFF	TGTGCCAGCAGTGAAGGACCCGGGGCCGGTCTCGGTGAGCAGTTCTTC
NA	NA	TRBV12-5	TRBJ1-2	CASGLAPGGKGNGYTF	TGTGCTAGTGGTTTGGCCCCCGGGGGGAAAGGAAATGGCTACACCTTC
NA	TRBD1	TRBV14	TRBJ2-1	CASSQEGRGSYNEQFF	TGTGCCAGCAGCCAAGAAGGCAGGGGGTCCTACAATGAGCAGTTCTTC
NA	NA	TRBV7-9	TRBJ1-1	CASSLGTSDHEAFF	TGTGCCAGCAGCCTCGGGACCAGCGACCATGAAGCTTTCTTT
NA	TRBD1	TRBV4-1	TRBJ2-2	CASSLGQGKTGELFF	TGCGCCAGCAGCTTGGGACAGGGGAAGACCGGGGAGCTGTTTTTT
NA	TRBD2	TRBV15	TRBJ2-7	CATSRAGTSDEQYF	TGTGCCACCAGCAGAGCCGGGACTAGCGACGAGCAGTACTTC
NA	NA	TRBV5-8	TRBJ2-1	CASSLARGADEQFF	TGTGCCAGCAGCTTGGCCCGGGGGGCGGATGAGCAGTTCTTC
few	NA	TRBV4-1	TRBJ1-1	CASSQDWGGGTEAFF	TGCGCCAGCAGCCAAGATTGGGGGGGAGGCACTGAAGCTTTCTTT
many	NA	TRBV27	TRBJ1-2	CASSPTTSPYGYTF	TGTGCCAGCAGTCCAACGACATCTCCCTATGGCTACACCTTC
NA	NA	TRBV27	TRBJ1-2	CASSLMGSVQGYTF	TGTGCCAGCAGTTTAATGGGGTCAGTTCAAGGCTACACCTTC
NA	TRBD1	TRBV7-6	TRBJ2-5	CASSHTAEAGGSETQYF	TGTGCCAGCAGCCACACTGCTGAGGCAGGGGGATCGGAGACCCAGTACTTC
NA	TRBD1	TRBV19	TRBJ1-4	CASSPQGPSRGRLATNEKLFF	TGTGCCAGTAGCCCACAGGGTCCAAGCAGGGGGCGTCTTGCAACTAATGAAAAACTGTTTTTT
NA	TRBD1	TRBV7-7	TRBJ2-2	CACIRGQGGDTGELFF	TGTGCTTGCATTAGAGGACAGGGTGGGGACACCGGGGAGCTGTTTTTT
NA	NA	TRBV6-1	TRBJ1-5	CASSHKGVWGQPQHF	TGTGCCAGCAGCCATAAAGGGGTTTGGGGTCAGCCCCAGCATTTT
few	TRBD2	TRBV7-9	TRBJ2-3	CASSFVSGGDTDTQYF	TGTGCCAGCAGCTTTGTGAGCGGGGGGGACACAGATACGCAGTATTTT
NA	NA	TRBV7-9	TRBJ2-1	CASSLKGRGSYNEQFF	TGTGCCAGCAGCTTAAAGGGGCGGGGCTCCTACAATGAGCAGTTCTTC
few	TRBD1	TRBV20-1	TRBJ2-1	CSVARPGQGSYNEQFF	TGCAGTGTGGCAAGACCGGGACAGGGATCATACAATGAGCAGTTCTTC
many	NA	TRBV7-2	TRBJ2-2	CASSSRSDTGELFF	TGTGCCAGCAGCTCCCGATCCGACACCGGGGAGCTGTTTTTT
NA	NA	TRBV6-8	TRBJ1-1	CAGLPTENTEAFF	TGTGCCGGGCTTCCGACGGAGAACACTGAAGCTTTCTTT
few	NA	TRBV12-3/TRBV12-4	TRBJ1-2	CASSTTGSYGYTF	TGTGCCAGCAGCACGACAGGCAGCTATGGCTACACCTTC